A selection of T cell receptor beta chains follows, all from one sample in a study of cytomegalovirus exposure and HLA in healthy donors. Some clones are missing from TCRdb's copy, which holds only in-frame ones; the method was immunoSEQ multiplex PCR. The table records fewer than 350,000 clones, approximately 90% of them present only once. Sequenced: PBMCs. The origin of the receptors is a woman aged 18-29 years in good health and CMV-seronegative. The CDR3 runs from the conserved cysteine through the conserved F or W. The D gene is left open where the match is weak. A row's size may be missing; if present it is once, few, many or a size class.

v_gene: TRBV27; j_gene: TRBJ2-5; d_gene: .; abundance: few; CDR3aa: CASGGIQETQYF; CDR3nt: TGTGCCAGCGGGGGGATACAAGAGACCCAGTACTTC
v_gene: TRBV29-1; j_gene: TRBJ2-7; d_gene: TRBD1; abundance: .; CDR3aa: CSVDIGTDLREQYF; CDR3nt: TGCAGCGTTGATATCGGGACAGACCTCCGCGAGCAGTACTTC
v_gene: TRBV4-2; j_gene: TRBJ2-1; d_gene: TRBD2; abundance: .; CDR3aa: CASSRLLGGGTNEQFF; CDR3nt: TGTGCCAGCAGCCGCCTTTTGGGGGGGGGAACCAATGAGCAGTTCTTC
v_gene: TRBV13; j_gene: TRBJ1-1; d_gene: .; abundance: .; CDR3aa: CASSARTLNTEAFF; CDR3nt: TGTGCCAGCAGCGCAAGGACATTGAACACTGAAGCTTTCTTT
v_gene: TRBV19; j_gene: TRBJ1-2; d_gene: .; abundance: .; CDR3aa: CASSIGSYYGYTF; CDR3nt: TGTGCCAGTAGTATCGGGTCTTACTATGGCTACACCTTC
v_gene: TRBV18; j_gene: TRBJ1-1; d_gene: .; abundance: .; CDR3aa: CATAIGGGMNTEAFF; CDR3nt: TGTGCCACCGCTATCGGGGGGGGCATGAACACTGAAGCTTTCTTT
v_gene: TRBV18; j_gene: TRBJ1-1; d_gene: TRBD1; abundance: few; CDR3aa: CASSQGGYTEAFF; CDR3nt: TGTGCCAGCTCCCAGGGGGGCTACACTGAAGCTTTCTTT
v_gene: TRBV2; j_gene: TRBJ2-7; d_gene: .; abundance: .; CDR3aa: CASAEDEDAGEQYF; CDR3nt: TGTGCCAGCGCCGAAGACGAGGACGCGGGGGAGCAGTACTTC
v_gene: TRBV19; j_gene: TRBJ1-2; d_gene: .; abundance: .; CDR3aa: CASSMWQDEGYTF; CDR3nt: TGTGCCAGTAGTATGTGGCAGGATGAGGGCTACACCTTC
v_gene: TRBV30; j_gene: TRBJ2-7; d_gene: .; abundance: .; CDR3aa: CAWSVRVGGHPSYEQYF; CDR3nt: TGTGCCTGGAGTGTAAGGGTGGGGGGGCATCCCTCCTACGAGCAGTACTTC
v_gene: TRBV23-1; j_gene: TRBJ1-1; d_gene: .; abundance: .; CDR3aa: CASSQSLVTEAFF; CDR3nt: TGCGCCAGCAGTCAATCGTTAGTGACTGAAGCTTTCTTT
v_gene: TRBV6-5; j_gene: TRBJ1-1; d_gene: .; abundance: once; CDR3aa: CASSYVLGHEAFF; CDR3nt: TGTGCCAGCAGTTACGTGCTAGGTCATGAAGCTTTCTTT
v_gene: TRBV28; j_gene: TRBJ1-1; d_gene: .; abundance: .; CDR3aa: CASSRREAFF; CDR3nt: TGTGCCAGCAGTAGGAGGGAAGCTTTCTTT
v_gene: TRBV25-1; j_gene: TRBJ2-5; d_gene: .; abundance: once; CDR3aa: CASSEWLASTETQYF; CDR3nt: TGTGCCAGCAGTGAATGGTTAGCGTCGACGGAGACCCAGTACTTC
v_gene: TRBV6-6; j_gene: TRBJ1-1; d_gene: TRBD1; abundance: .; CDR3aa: CASSRTGEGTEAFF; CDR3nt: TGTGCCAGCAGCCGGACAGGGGAGGGCACTGAAGCTTTCTTT
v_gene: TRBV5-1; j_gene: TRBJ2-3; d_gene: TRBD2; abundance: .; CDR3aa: CASSLGDYTDTQYF; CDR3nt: TGCGCCAGCAGCTTGGGGGACTACACAGATACGCAGTATTTT
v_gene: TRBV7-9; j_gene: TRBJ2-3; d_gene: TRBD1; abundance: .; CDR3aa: CASSSSDRVITDTQYF; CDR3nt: TGTGCCAGCAGCTCCTCGGACAGGGTGATCACAGATACGCAGTATTTT
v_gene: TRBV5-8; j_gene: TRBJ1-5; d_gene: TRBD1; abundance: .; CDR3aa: CASSLAPTGQPQHF; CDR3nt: TGTGCCAGCAGCTTAGCCCCGACAGGGCAGCCCCAGCATTTT
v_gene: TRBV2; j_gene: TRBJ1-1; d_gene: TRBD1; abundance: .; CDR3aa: CASSGDRDPPEAFF; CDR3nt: TGTGCCAGCAGTGGGGACAGGGATCCTCCTGAAGCTTTCTTT
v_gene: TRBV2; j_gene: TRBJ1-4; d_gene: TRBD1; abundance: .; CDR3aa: CASRRDRLATNEKLFF; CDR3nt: TGTGCCAGCAGGAGGGACAGACTTGCAACTAATGAAAAACTGTTTTTT
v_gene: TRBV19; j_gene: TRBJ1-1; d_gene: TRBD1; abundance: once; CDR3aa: CATGTGSLEAFF; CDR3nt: TGTGCCACCGGGACAGGGAGTCTTGAAGCTTTCTTT
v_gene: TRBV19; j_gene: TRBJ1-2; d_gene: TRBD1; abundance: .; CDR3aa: CASSIEGTGGYGYTF; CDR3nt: TGTGCCAGTAGTATAGAAGGGACAGGGGGCTATGGCTACACCTTC
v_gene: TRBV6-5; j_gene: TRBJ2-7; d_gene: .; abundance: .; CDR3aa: CASRSGTQIYEQYF; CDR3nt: TGTGCCAGCAGATCCGGGACACAGATCTACGAGCAGTACTTC
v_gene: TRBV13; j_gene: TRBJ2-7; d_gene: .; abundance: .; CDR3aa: CASSLGDYSYEQYF; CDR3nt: TGTGCCAGCAGCTTAGGGGACTACTCCTACGAGCAGTACTTC
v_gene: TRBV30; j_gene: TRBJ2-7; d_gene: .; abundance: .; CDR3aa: CAWSVNVFNEQYF; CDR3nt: TGTGCCTGGAGTGTAAATGTTTTCAACGAGCAGTACTTC
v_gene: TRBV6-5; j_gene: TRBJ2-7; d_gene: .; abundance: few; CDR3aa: CASSYDLGAGAYEQYF; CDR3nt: TGTGCCAGCAGTTACGACCTCGGGGCAGGGGCTTACGAGCAGTACTTC
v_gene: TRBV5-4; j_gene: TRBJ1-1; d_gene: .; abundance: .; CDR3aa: CASSLERQGGEAFF; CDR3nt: TGTGCCAGCAGCTTGGAACGGCAGGGCGGTGAAGCTTTCTTT
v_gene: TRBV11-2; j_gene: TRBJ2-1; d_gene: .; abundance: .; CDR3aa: CASTQGRTVAYNEQFF; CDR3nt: TGTGCCAGCACCCAGGGGCGTACAGTGGCTTACAATGAGCAGTTCTTC
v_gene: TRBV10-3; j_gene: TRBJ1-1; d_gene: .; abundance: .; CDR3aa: CAISERGQNTEAFF; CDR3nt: TGTGCCATCAGTGAGAGGGGACAGAACACTGAAGCTTTCTTT
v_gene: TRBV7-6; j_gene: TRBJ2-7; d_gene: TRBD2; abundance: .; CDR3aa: CASSLLRGSSYEQYF; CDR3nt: TGTGCCAGCAGCTTACTGCGGGGGAGCTCCTACGAGCAGTACTTC
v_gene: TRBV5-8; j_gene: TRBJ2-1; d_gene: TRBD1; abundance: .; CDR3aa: CASSLGQGTLRNEQFF; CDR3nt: TGTGCCAGCAGCTTAGGACAGGGGACCCTGCGTAATGAGCAGTTCTTC